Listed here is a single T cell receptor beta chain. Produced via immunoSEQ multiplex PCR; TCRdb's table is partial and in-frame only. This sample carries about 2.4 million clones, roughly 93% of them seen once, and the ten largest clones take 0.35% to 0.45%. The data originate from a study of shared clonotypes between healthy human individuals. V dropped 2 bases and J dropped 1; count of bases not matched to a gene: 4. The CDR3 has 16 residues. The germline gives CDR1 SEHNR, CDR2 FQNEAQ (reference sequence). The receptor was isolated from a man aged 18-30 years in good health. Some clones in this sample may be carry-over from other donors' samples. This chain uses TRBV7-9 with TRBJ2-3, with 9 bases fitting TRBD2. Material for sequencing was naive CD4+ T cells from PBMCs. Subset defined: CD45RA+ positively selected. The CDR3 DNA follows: TGTGCCAGCAGCTTAAGGCGGACTAGCGGCACAGATACGCAGTATTTT. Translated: CASSLRRTSGTDTQYF.